This paragraph reports one T cell receptor (beta chain). What it binds is not known. This sample stems from a study of CD8+CD57+ T cells in acquired aplastic anemia. Study-wide background: Mean yield of DNA from sorted CD4+ and CD8+ cells was 2.5 to 4 ug. The study's findings and limits: Found in both controls and patients were around 29 CD8+ CDR3 sequences.

Genomic DNA was employed as the template in profiling TCR beta VDJ and CDR3. TCRdb recomputed calls from the reads with MiXCR, one row per CDR3 protein. The table records 250,000 to 350,000 distinct CDR3 sequences, approximately 55% of them present only once. The material sequenced was sorted CD4+, CD8+, or CD8+CD57+ T cells (not recorded which) from PBMCs. This clonotype was obtained from a human donor with severe aplastic anemia or a healthy control (not recorded which).

CDR3 loop: CATSARMGDEQFF. CDR3 coding DNA: TGTGCCACCAGTGCCCGGATGGGCGATGAGCAGTTCTTC. V and J are TRBV24-1 and TRBJ2-1, with unresolved D. V gave up 5 bases and J gave up 8 bases, with 12 bases separating them. Germline CDR1 and CDR2: KGHDR and SFDVKD. The CDR3 length is 13 residues.